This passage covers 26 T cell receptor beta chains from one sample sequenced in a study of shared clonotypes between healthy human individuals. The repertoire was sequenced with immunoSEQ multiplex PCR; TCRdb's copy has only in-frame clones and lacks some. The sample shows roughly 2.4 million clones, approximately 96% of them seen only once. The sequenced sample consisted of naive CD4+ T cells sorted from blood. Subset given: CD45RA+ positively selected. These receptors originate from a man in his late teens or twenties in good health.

The CDR3 sequence is CASSPGTGRPPDTF. The CDR3 DNA follows: TGCGCCAGCAGTCCCGGGACCGGGAGACCTCCGGACACCTTC. The chain combines TRBV5-1 with TRBJ1-2; D may be TRBD1 (5 bases). The CDR3 is made up of 14 amino acids. Between the trimmed V and J ends, which lost 5 bases and 12 bases, there was a span of 23 bases. The germline gives CDR1 SGHRS, CDR2 YFSETQ.

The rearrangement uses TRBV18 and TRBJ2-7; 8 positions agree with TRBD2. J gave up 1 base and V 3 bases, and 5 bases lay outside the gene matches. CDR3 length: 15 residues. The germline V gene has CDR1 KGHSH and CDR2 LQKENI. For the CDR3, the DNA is TGTGCCAGCTCACCTATACCTAGCGGGTCCTACGAGCAGTACTTC. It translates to CASSPIPSGSYEQYF.

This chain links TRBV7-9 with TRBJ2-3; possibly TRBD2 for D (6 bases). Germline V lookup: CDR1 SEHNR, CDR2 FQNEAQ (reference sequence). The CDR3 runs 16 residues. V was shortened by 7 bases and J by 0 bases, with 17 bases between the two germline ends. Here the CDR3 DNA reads TGTGCCAGCACCCCCCGGGTGGGACTCAGCACAGATACGCAGTATTTT. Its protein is CASTPRVGLSTDTQYF.

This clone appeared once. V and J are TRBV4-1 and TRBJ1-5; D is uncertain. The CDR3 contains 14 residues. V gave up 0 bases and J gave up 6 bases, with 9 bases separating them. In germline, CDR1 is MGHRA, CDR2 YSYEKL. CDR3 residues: CASSQEGLGQPQHF. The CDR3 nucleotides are TGCGCCAGCAGCCAAGAAGGATTAGGTCAGCCCCAGCATTTT.

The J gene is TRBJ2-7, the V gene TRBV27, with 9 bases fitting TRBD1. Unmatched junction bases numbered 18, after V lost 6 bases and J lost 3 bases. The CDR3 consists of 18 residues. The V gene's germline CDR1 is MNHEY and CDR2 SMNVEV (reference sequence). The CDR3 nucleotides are TGTGCCAGCAGCCCTCTCGGGACAGGGATGTCCCTCTTCTACGAGCAGTACTTC. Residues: CASSPLGTGMSLFYEQYF.

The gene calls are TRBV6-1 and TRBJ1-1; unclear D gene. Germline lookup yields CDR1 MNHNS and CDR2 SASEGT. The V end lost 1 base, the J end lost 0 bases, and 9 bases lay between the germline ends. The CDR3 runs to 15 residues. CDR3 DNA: TGTGCCAGCAGTGAAGGCGGACTAATGAACACTGAAGCTTTCTTT. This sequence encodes CASSEGGLMNTEAFF.

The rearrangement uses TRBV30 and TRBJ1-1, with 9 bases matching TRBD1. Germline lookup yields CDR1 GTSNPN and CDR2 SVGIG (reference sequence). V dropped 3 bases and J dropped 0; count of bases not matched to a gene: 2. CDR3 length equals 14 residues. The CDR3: CAWRGQGMNTEAFF. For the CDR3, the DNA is TGTGCCTGGAGGGGACAGGGTATGAACACTGAAGCTTTCTTT.

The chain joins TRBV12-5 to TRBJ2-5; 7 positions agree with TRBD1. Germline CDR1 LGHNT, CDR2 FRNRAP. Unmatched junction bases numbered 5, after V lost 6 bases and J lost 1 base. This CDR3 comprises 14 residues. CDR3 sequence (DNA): TGTGCTAGTGGCTCGGGACAGATCCAAGAGACCCAGTACTTC. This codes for CASGSGQIQETQYF.

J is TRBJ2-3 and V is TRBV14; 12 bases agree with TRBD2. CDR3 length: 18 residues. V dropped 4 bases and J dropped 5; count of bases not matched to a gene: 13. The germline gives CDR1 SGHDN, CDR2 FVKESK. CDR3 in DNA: TGTGCCAGCAGCCCACGACTAGCGGGAGCCCTTTATGTAGATACGCAGTATTTT. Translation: CASSPRLAGALYVDTQYF.

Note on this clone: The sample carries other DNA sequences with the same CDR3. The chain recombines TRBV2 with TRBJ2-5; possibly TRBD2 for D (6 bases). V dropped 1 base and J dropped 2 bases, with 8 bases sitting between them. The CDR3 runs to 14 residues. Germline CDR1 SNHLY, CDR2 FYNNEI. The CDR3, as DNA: TGTGCCAGCAGTGAAGTGGGGGGTCAAGAGACCCAGTACTTC. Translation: CASSEVGGQETQYF.

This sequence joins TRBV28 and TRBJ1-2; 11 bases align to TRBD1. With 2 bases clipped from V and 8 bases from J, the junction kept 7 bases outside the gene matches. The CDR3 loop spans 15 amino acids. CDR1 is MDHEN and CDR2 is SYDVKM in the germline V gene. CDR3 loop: CASSLRTGGPWGYTF. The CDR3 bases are TGTGCCAGCAGTTTAAGGACAGGGGGCCCGTGGGGCTACACCTTC.

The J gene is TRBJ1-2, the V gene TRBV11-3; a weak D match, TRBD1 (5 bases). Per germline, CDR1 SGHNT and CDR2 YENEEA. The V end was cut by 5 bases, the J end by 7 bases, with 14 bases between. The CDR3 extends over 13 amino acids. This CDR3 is CASSPGPGRGYTF. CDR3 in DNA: TGTGCCAGCAGCCCAGGCCCGGGACGTGGCTACACCTTC.

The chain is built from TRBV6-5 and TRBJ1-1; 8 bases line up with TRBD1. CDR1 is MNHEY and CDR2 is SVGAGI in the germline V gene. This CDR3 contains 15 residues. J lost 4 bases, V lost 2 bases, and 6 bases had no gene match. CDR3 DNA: TGTGCCAGCAGTTACACAGGGGGAGGGATCACTGAAGCTTTCTTT. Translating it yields CASSYTGGGITEAFF.

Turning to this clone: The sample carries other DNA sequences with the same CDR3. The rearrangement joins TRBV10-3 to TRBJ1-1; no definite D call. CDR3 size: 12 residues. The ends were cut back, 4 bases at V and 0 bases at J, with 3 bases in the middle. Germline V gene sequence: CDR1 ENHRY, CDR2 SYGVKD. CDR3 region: CAISALNTEAFF. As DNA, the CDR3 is TGTGCCATCAGTGCACTGAACACTGAAGCTTTCTTT.

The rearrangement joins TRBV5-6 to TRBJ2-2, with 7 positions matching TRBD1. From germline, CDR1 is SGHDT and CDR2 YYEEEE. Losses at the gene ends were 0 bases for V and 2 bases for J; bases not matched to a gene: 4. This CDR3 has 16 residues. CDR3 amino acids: CASSLGGTENTGELFF. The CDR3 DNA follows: TGTGCCAGCAGCTTGGGAGGGACAGAAAACACCGGGGAGCTGTTTTTT.

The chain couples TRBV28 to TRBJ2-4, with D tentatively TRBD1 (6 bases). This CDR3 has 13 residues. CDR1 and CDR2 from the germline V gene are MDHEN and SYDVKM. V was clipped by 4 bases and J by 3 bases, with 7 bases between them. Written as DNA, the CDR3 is TGTGCCAGCAGTTGGGGGCTCAAAAACATTCAGTACTTC. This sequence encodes CASSWGLKNIQYF.

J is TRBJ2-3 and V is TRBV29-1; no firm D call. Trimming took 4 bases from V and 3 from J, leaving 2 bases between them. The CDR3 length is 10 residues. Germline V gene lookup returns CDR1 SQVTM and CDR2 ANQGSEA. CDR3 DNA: TGCAGCGTTGTGACAGATACGCAGTATTTT. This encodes CSVVTDTQYF.

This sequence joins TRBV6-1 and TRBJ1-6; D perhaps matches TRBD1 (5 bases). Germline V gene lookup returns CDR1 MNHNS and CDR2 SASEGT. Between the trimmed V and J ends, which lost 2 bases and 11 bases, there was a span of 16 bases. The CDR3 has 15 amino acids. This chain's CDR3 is CASSESPGKGTPLHF. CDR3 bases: TGTGCCAGCAGTGAAAGCCCGGGGAAGGGGACACCCCTCCACTTT.

CDR3 DNA: TGTGCCAGCTCACCTCTCATGGACAGCAGTAACACTGAAGCTTTCTTT. This codes for CASSPLMDSSNTEAFF. This chain links TRBV18 with TRBJ1-1; tentative D call: TRBD1 (6 bases). CDR1 KGHSH and CDR2 LQKENI come from the germline V gene. V dropped 3 bases and J dropped 2 bases, with 16 bases sitting between them. The CDR3 length is 16 residues.

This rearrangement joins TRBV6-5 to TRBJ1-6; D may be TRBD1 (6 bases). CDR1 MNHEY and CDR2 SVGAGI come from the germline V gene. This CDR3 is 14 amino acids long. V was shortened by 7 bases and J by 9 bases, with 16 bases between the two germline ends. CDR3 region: CASTPQTGTSPLHF. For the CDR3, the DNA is TGTGCCAGCACCCCGCAGACAGGAACTTCACCCCTCCACTTT.

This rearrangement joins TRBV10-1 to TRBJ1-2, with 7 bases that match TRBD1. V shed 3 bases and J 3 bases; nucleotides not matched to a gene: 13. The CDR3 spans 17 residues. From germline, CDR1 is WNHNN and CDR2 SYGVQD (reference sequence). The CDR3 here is CASSEHRGDSKYYGYTF. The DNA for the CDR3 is TGCGCCAGCAGTGAACATCGGGGGGACAGCAAGTACTATGGCTACACCTTC.

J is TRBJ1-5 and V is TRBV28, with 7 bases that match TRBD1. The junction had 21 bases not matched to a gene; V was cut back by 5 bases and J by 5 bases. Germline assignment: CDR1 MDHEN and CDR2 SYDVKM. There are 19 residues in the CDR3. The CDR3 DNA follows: TGTGCCAGCAGTCTTACAGTTTTCATACCCGGACAGGTTCATCAGCCCCAGCATTTT. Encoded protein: CASSLTVFIPGQVHQPQHF.

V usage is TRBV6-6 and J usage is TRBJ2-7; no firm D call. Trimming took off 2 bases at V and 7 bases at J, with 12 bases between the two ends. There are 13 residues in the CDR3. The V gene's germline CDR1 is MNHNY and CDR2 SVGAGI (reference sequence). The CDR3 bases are TGTGCCAGCAGTTACAGCCCGCGACAAGAGCAGTACTTC. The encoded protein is CASSYSPRQEQYF.

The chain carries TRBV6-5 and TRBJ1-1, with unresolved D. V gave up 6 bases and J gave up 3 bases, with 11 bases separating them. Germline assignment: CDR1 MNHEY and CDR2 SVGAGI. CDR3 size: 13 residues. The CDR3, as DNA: TGTGCCAGCAGGTTCGATAGGGACACTGAAGCTTTCTTT. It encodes CASRFDRDTEAFF.

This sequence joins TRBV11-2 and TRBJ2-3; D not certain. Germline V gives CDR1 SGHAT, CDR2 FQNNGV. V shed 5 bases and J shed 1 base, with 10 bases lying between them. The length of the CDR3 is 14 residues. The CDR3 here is CASSTGYGTDTQYF. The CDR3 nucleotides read TGTGCCAGCAGCACCGGATACGGCACAGATACGCAGTATTTT.

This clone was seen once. Here the CDR3 DNA reads TGTGCCAGCAGCCAAGGACAGGGATATCAGCCCCAGCATTTT. Protein sequence: CASSQGQGYQPQHF. V gene TRBV11-1 combines with J gene TRBJ1-5; TRBD1 matches 8 bases. Germline CDR1 and CDR2: SGHAT and FQDESV (reference sequence). CDR3 length: 14 amino acids. V shed 5 bases, J shed 5 bases, and the junction held 5 bases outside the gene matches.